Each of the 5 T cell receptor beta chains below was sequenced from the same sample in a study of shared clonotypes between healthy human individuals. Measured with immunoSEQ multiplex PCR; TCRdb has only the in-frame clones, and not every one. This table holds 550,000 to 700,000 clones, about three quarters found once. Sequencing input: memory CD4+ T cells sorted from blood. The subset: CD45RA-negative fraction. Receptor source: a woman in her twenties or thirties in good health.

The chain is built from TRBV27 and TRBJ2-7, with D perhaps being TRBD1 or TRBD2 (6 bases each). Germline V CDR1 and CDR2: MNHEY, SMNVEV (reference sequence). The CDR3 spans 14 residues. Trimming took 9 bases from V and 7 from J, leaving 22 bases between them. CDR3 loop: CASSRGWGAREQYF. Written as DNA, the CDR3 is TGTGCCAGTTCTAGGGGATGGGGGGCGCGGGAGCAGTACTTC.

The CDR3 region is CAAGRGLTYEQYF. The CDR3 DNA sequence: TGTGCCGCAGGGAGGGGGCTCACCTACGAGCAGTACTTC. The chain joins TRBV2 to TRBJ2-7; D may be TRBD1 or TRBD2 (7 bases each). This CDR3 has 13 residues. In germline, CDR1 is SNHLY, CDR2 FYNNEI. The germline V and J ends were trimmed by 11 bases and 2 bases, with 16 bases remaining between them.

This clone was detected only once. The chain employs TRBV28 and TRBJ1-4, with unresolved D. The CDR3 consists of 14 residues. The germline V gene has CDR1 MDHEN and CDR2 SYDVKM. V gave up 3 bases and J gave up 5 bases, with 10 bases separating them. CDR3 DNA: TGTGCCAGCAGTTTCTCAGGTGCCAATGAAAAACTGTTTTTT. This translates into CASSFSGANEKLFF.

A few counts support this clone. The DNA of the CDR3 is TGTGCCAGCAGTGGCCCCCCGGGACAGGGGCGGTATTTT. This codes for CASSGPPGQGRYF. The genes are TRBV6-5 and TRBJ2-3; 10 positions agree with TRBD1. In germline, CDR1 is MNHEY, CDR2 SVGAGI. There are 13 residues in the CDR3. V lost 5 bases and J lost 14; bases outside the gene matches: 10.

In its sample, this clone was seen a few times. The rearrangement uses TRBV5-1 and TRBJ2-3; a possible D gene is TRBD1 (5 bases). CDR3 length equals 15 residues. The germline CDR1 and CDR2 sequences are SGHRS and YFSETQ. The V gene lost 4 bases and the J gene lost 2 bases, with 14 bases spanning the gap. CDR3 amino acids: CASSGVGRDTDTQYF. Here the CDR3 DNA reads TGCGCCAGCAGCGGTGTTGGCAGGGACACAGATACGCAGTATTTT. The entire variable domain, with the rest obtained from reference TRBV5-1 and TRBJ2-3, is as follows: KAGVTQTPRYLIKTRGQQVTLSCSPISGHRSVSWYQQTPGQGLQFLFEYFSETQRNKGNFPGRFSGRQFSNSRSEMNVSTLELGDSALYLCASSGVGRDTDTQYFGPGTRLTVL.